The clone carrying this TCR beta chain has just one count. Trimming took off 3 bases at V and 10 bases at J, with 13 bases between the two ends. The CDR3 has 13 residues. The germline CDR1 and CDR2 sequences are SGHAT and FQDESV (reference sequence). These data are taken from a study of blood T cell repertoires in COVID-19. Across the whole study: Whether acute or convalescent, the COVID-19 samples came from the United States, Italy and Spain.

The method was immunoSEQ multiplex PCR; TCRdb's version includes in-frame clones alone and lacks a portion of them. The sample includes around 71,000 clones, about four fifths seen only once; the top ten take about 28%. This sequence was found in a man aged 65 to 85 with acute or convalescent COVID-19. This chain joins TRBV11-1 and TRBJ2-1; weak D call: TRBD1 (5 bases). The sequencing sample was made of peripheral blood. CDR3 in amino acids: CASSFGGQYEQFF. Written as DNA, the CDR3 is TGTGCCAGCAGCTTCGGCGGACAATACGAGCAGTTCTTC. Full variable domain (missing parts from reference TRBV11-1 and TRBJ2-1): EAEVAQSPRYKITEKSQAVAFWCDPISGHATLYWYRQILGQGPELLVQFQDESVVDDSQLPKDRFSAERLKGVDSTLKIQPAELGDSAMYLCASSFGGQYEQFFGPGTRLTVL.